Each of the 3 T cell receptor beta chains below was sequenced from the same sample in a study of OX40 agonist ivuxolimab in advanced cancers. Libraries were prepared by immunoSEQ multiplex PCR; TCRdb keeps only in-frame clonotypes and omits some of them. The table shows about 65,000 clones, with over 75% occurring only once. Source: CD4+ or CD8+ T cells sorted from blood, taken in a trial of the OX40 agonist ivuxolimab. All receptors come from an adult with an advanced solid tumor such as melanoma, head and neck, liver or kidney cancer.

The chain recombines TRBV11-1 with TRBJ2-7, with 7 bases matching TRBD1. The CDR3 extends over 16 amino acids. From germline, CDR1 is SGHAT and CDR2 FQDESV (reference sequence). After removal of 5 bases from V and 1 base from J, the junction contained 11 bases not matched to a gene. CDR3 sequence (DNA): TGTGCCAGCAGCACCCAAAGACAGGGAATGTCCTACGAGCAGTACTTC. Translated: CASSTQRQGMSYEQYF.

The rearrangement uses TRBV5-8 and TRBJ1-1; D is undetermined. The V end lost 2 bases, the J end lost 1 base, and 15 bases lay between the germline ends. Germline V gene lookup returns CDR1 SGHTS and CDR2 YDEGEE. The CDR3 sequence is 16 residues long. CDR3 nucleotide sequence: TGTGCCAGCAGCTTCCTCGGATCCCGCGCGAACACTGAAGCTTTCTTT. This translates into CASSFLGSRANTEAFF. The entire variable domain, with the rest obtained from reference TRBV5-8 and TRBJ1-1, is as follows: EAGVTQSPTHLIKTRGQQATLRCSPISGHTSVYWYQQALGLGLQFLLWYDEGEERNRGNFPPRFSGRQFPNYSSELNVNALELEDSALYLCASSFLGSRANTEAFFGQGTRLTVV.

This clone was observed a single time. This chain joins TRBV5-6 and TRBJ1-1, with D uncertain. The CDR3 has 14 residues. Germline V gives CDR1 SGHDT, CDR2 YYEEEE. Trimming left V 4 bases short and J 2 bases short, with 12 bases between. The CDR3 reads CASSPPAGNTEAFF. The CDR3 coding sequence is TGTGCCAGCAGCCCGCCGGCAGGTAACACTGAAGCTTTCTTT.